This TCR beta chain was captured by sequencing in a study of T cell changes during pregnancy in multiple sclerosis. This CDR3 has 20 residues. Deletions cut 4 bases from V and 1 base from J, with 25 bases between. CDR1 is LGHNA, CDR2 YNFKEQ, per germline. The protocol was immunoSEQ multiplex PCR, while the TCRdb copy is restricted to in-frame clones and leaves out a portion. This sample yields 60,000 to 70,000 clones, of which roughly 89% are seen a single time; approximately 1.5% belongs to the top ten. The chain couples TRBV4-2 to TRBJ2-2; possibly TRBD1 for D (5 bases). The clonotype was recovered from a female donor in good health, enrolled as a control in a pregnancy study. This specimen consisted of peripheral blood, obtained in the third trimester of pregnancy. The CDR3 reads CASSPNRKVLSRGNTGELFF. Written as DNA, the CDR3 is TGTGCCAGCAGCCCTAATCGAAAAGTCCTCTCAAGGGGGAACACCGGGGAGCTGTTTTTT.